One sample yielded the 29 T cell receptor beta chains listed below, sequenced in a study of T cells in localized non-small cell lung cancer. The assay was immunoSEQ multiplex PCR, and TCRdb's table has in-frame clones only and misses some. The sample contains 20,000 or so clones, around 83% of which appear only once. The source was peripheral blood, collected before any cancer treatment. Receptors originate from a man aged 40 to 70 with stage I lung adenocarcinoma.

The CDR3 is CSAGRTVSYEQYF. CDR3 sequence (DNA): TGCAGCGCCGGACGGACTGTCTCCTACGAGCAGTACTTC. V gene TRBV29-1 combines with J gene TRBJ2-7, with D tentatively TRBD2 (5 bases). This CDR3 comprises 13 residues. Germline CDR1 SQVTM, CDR2 ANQGSEA. V was shortened by 7 bases and J by 0 bases, with 13 bases between the two germline ends.

The rearrangement uses TRBV7-2 and TRBJ2-1; TRBD2 aligns across 12 bases. Germline loops: CDR1 SGHTA, CDR2 FQGNSA. V was clipped by 1 base and J by 10 bases; unmatched bases: 8. The CDR3 length is 16 residues. Written as DNA, the CDR3 is TGTGCCAGCAGCTTAGTGGCTAGCGGGGGGGCCCGGGAGCAGTTCTTC. Translating gives CASSLVASGGAREQFF.

The rearrangement uses TRBV5-5 and TRBJ2-3; the match to TRBD2 covers 7 bases. Germline assignment: CDR1 SGHKS and CDR2 YYEKEE (reference sequence). This CDR3 is built from 17 residues. The V gene end was trimmed by 0 bases and the J gene end by 0 bases; junction bases not matched to a gene: 7. The CDR3, as DNA: TGTGCCAGCAGCTTGGAACCAGCGGGGCCTAGCACAGATACGCAGTATTTT. This translates into CASSLEPAGPSTDTQYF.

The table lists this clone with a count of one. CDR3 DNA: TGTGCCATCAAACCAGCGGGAGAATACGAGCAGTACTTC. As protein: CAIKPAGEYEQYF. This chain joins TRBV10-3 and TRBJ2-5; 8 nucleotides match TRBD2. TRBJ2-7 explains the end of the DNA better; the J call may be wrong. This CDR3 region has 13 residues. Germline V gives CDR1 ENHRY, CDR2 SYGVKD.

The CDR3 DNA sequence: TGTGCCAGCGGTGGGGCGCCATTTGCCTACACCTTC. It encodes CASGGAPFAYTF. The chain combines TRBV6-5 with TRBJ1-2, with a possible D match to TRBD1 (5 bases). V gave up 8 bases and J gave up 10 bases, with 17 bases separating them. Germline CDR1 reads MNHEY; CDR2 reads SVGAGI. The CDR3 extends over 12 amino acids.

There are a few counts of this clone. The chain uses TRBV30 and TRBJ1-1; tentative D call: TRBD1 (5 bases). Germline lookup yields CDR1 GTSNPN and CDR2 SVGIG (reference sequence). CDR3 size: 13 residues. The V end lost 2 bases, the J end lost 3 bases, and 10 bases lay between the germline ends. CDR3 residues: CAWSQGVDTEAFF. CDR3 nucleotides: TGTGCCTGGAGTCAGGGTGTCGACACTGAAGCTTTCTTT.

This clone has a handful of counts. The gene calls are TRBV2 and TRBJ2-4; D is perhaps TRBD1 (5 bases). Between the trimmed V and J ends, which lost 3 bases and 8 bases, there was a span of 14 bases. The CDR3 contains 14 residues. Germline CDR1 is SNHLY and CDR2 is FYNNEI. The CDR3 nucleotides are TGTGCCAGCAGTGATAGGTTACAGGTCGACATTCAGTACTTC. Translating it yields CASSDRLQVDIQYF.

The chain recombines TRBV6-6 with TRBJ2-5; 7 nucleotides agree with TRBD2. Per germline, CDR1 MNHNY and CDR2 SVGAGI (reference sequence). The CDR3 has 13 residues. The V and J ends lost 8 bases and 4 bases, in that order; junction bases with no gene match: 7. This CDR3 is CASRLAGGETQYF. Here the CDR3 DNA reads TGTGCCAGCCGGTTAGCGGGCGGAGAGACCCAGTACTTC.

This clone has just a few counts. The chain carries TRBV30 and TRBJ1-1, with D maybe TRBD1 (5 bases). Germline V gene lookup returns CDR1 GTSNPN and CDR2 SVGIG (reference sequence). V lost 0 bases to trimming and J lost 0 bases, with 11 bases between them. This CDR3 is 15 amino acids long. The CDR3 DNA reads as TGTGCCTGGAGTGTTCGGGGGTCCATGAACACTGAAGCTTTCTTT. Translating it yields CAWSVRGSMNTEAFF.

The chain links TRBV10-3 to TRBJ2-1; D may match TRBD1 or TRBD2 (6 bases each). V was pared by 6 bases and J by 7 bases, with 16 bases between. The germline gives CDR1 ENHRY, CDR2 SYGVKD. CDR3 length equals 14 residues. The CDR3 region has the DNA TGTGCCATCAGGGGGGGCAAGATGGGTAATGAGCAGTTCTTC. It codes for CAIRGGKMGNEQFF.

This rearrangement joins TRBV5-1 to TRBJ2-1; 10 bases line up with TRBD2. CDR3 size: 14 residues. The V gene end was trimmed by 2 bases and the J gene end by 9 bases; junction bases not matched to a gene: 5. Germline V gene lookup returns CDR1 SGHRS and CDR2 YFSETQ. In nucleotides, the CDR3 is TGCGCCAGCAGCTTACTAGCGGGAAGGAGTGAGCAGTTCTTC. Protein sequence: CASSLLAGRSEQFF.

CDR3 in amino acids: CASSFIEGGLSSYEQYF. For the CDR3, the DNA is TGTGCCAGCAGTTTTATCGAGGGGGGCTTAAGCTCCTACGAGCAGTACTTC. This chain uses TRBV28 with TRBJ2-7, with D perhaps TRBD1 or TRBD2 (6 bases each). Trimming shortened V by 3 bases and J by 0 bases, and 18 bases separated the two germline ends. Germline assignment: CDR1 MDHEN and CDR2 SYDVKM. CDR3 length: 17 amino acids.

The chain uses TRBV5-1 and TRBJ2-7; 10 nucleotides align to TRBD1. This CDR3 is 14 amino acids long. Germline V lookup: CDR1 SGHRS, CDR2 YFSETQ. The ends lost 3 bases at V and 2 bases at J; junction bases unmatched: 2. The CDR3 DNA follows: TGCGCCAGCAGCTGGGGGACAGGGGCCTACGAGCAGTACTTC. It yields the protein CASSWGTGAYEQYF. Drawing the rest from reference TRBV5-1 and TRBJ2-7, the complete variable domain is KAGVTQTPRYLIKTRGQQVTLSCSPISGHRSVSWYQQTPGQGLQFLFEYFSETQRNKGNFPGRFSGRQFSNSRSEMNVSTLELGDSALYLCASSWGTGAYEQYFGPGTRLTVT.

The V call is TRBV7-9, the J call TRBJ2-1, with 12 bases identical to TRBD2. The length of the CDR3 is 16 residues. The germline V gene has CDR1 SEHNR and CDR2 FQNEAQ (reference sequence). With V trimmed by 5 bases and J by 4 bases, 6 bases remained unmatched. The CDR3 loop reads CASSPQTSGGYNEQFF. The CDR3 coding sequence is TGTGCCAGCAGCCCTCAGACTAGCGGGGGATACAATGAGCAGTTCTTC.

The chain couples TRBV16 to TRBJ2-7; D is uncertain. Deletions cut 4 bases from V and 6 bases from J, with 19 bases between. Germline lookup yields CDR1 KGHSY and CDR2 FQNENV. The CDR3 is 15 amino acids. CDR3 bases: TGTGCCAGCAGCCCCCGAGCTGGTCTGGAGTTCGAGCAGTACTTC. Its translation: CASSPRAGLEFEQYF.

J is TRBJ2-5 and V is TRBV10-1; TRBD2 agrees at 9 bases. After removal of 0 bases from V and 3 bases from J, the junction contained 5 bases not matched to a gene. This CDR3 is built from 16 residues. Germline CDR1 is WNHNN and CDR2 is SYGVQD (reference sequence). CDR3 sequence reads: CASSESRAGGEETQYF. In DNA, the CDR3 is TGCGCCAGCAGTGAGTCTAGGGCGGGAGGGGAAGAGACCCAGTACTTC.

The rearrangement uses TRBV11-3 and TRBJ1-4, with a possible D match to TRBD1 (6 bases). The germline CDR1 and CDR2 sequences are SGHNT and YENEEA. This CDR3 comprises 17 residues. Trimming took 4 bases from V and 3 from J, leaving 18 bases between them. Written as DNA, the CDR3 is TGTGCCAGCAGCTCTTACCGTCCAGGGGCAGCTAATGAAAAACTGTTTTTT. Its protein is CASSSYRPGAANEKLFF. Complete variable domain (other parts from reference TRBV11-3 and TRBJ1-4): EAGVVQSPRYKIIEKKQPVAFWCNPISGHNTLYWYLQNLGQGPELLIRYENEEAVDDSQLPKDRFSAERLKGVDSTLKIQPAELGDSAVYLCASSSYRPGAANEKLFFGSGTQLSVL.

The chain uses TRBV19 and TRBJ1-1; TRBD1 matches 8 bases. After removal of 5 bases from V and 1 base from J, the junction contained 6 bases not matched to a gene. The CDR3 extends over 15 amino acids. Germline assignment: CDR1 LNHDA and CDR2 SQIVND (reference sequence). CDR3 DNA sequence: TGTGCCAGTAGTTGGCAGGGGGCGGCGAACACTGAAGCTTTCTTT. Translated, it gives CASSWQGAANTEAFF.

The chain carries TRBV10-3 and TRBJ2-7, with D perhaps being TRBD1 or TRBD2 (5 bases each). This CDR3 contains 13 residues. V was clipped by 5 bases and J by 2 bases, with 10 bases between them. From germline, CDR1 is ENHRY and CDR2 SYGVKD. CDR3 coding DNA: TGTGCCATCAGTCCCGGGACCCCCTACGAGCAGTACTTC. Translation gives CAISPGTPYEQYF.

V is TRBV27 and J is TRBJ2-3, with 13 bases aligning to TRBD2. The CDR3 is 16 residues long. Germline V lookup: CDR1 MNHEY, CDR2 SMNVEV (reference sequence). The V and J ends lost 5 bases and 4 bases, in that order; junction bases with no gene match: 6. The CDR3 DNA follows: TGTGCCAGCAGTCTCGGGACTAGCGGGATATCAGATACGCAGTATTTT. Residues: CASSLGTSGISDTQYF.

The chain recombines TRBV18 with TRBJ1-5, with a weak D call TRBD1 (5 bases). Germline loops: CDR1 KGHSH, CDR2 LQKENI. V was pared by 3 bases and J by 6 bases, with 9 bases between. The CDR3 runs 13 residues. The CDR3: CASSPGGGQPQHF. The DNA for the CDR3 is TGTGCCAGCTCACCGGGGGGGGGTCAGCCCCAGCATTTT.

This chain uses TRBV7-9 with TRBJ1-4, with D tentatively TRBD1 (6 bases). The V end was cut by 5 bases, the J end by 0 bases, with 13 bases between. This CDR3 region has 16 residues. The germline V gene has CDR1 SEHNR and CDR2 FQNEAQ (reference sequence). This CDR3 is CASSLRTEPTNEKLFF. CDR3 sequence (DNA): TGTGCCAGCAGCCTTCGGACAGAGCCAACTAATGAAAAACTGTTTTTT.

The chain combines TRBV28 with TRBJ2-3; TRBD2 aligns across 7 bases. The CDR3 covers 15 residues. V lost 6 bases to trimming and J lost 0 bases; unmatched junction nucleotides: 6. Germline loops: CDR1 MDHEN, CDR2 SYDVKM. The CDR3 DNA sequence: TGTGCCAGCAGGGTTGCGGGAGAGAGCACAGATACGCAGTATTTT. Protein sequence: CASRVAGESTDTQYF.

V gene TRBV6-1 combines with J gene TRBJ1-3; no definite D call. This CDR3 comprises 14 residues. The ends were cut back, 1 base at V and 0 bases at J, with 4 bases in the middle. Germline CDR1 MNHNS, CDR2 SASEGT. The CDR3 sequence is CASSEGSSGNTIYF. The DNA of the CDR3 is TGTGCCAGCAGTGAAGGGAGCTCTGGAAACACCATATATTTT.

This sequence joins TRBV28 and TRBJ1-2, with a weak D call TRBD1 (5 bases). This CDR3 contains 14 residues. The V gene's germline CDR1 is MDHEN and CDR2 SYDVKM. V lost 3 bases and J 4 bases, leaving 12 bases between the germline ends. The CDR3 DNA follows: TGTGCCAGCAGTTTGGGACTCCCGGGCTATGGCTACACCTTC. It specifies CASSLGLPGYGYTF.

J is TRBJ2-5 and V is TRBV28; TRBD1 is a possible D gene (6 bases). The CDR3 is made up of 13 amino acids. The germline CDR1 and CDR2 sequences are MDHEN and SYDVKM. V lost 3 bases and J lost 4, with 9 bases in between. In DNA form, the CDR3 reads TGTGCCAGCAGTTTTGGGGACATAGAGACCCAGTACTTC. Translating gives CASSFGDIETQYF.

This rearrangement joins TRBV7-9 to TRBJ2-6; D not certain. Trimming cost V 1 base and J 1 base, with 8 bases left between them. Germline V gene lookup returns CDR1 SEHNR and CDR2 FQNEAQ (reference sequence). This CDR3 is 16 amino acids long. In nucleotides, the CDR3 is TGTGCCAGCAGCTTAGTCTGGGGTTCTGGGGCCAACGTCCTGACTTTC. Translation gives CASSLVWGSGANVLTF. The whole variable domain, filled in from reference TRBV7-9 and TRBJ2-6, reads DTGVSQNPRHKITKRGQNVTFRCDPISEHNRLYWYRQTLGQGPEFLTYFQNEAQLEKSRLLSDRFSAERPKGSFSTLEIQRTEQGDSAMYLCASSLVWGSGANVLTFGAGSRLTVL.

The chain couples TRBV7-3 to TRBJ1-6, with D perhaps TRBD1 (6 bases). This CDR3 has 13 amino acids. V lost 4 bases to trimming and J lost 10 bases, with 11 bases between them. The germline V gene has CDR1 SGHTA and CDR2 FQGTGA. The CDR3 is CASSSTGFSPLHF. Here the CDR3 DNA reads TGTGCCAGCAGCTCTACAGGGTTCTCACCCCTCCACTTT.

The chain couples TRBV5-1 to TRBJ2-1; 13 positions agree with TRBD2. This CDR3 contains 19 residues. J was trimmed by 2 bases and V by 2 bases; bases with no gene match: 10. Germline CDR1 is SGHRS and CDR2 is YFSETQ. CDR3 sequence (DNA): TGCGCCAGCAGCTTCGGACTAGCGGGAGCTGGAGGTCCCTACAATGAGCAGTTCTTC. It yields the protein CASSFGLAGAGGPYNEQFF.